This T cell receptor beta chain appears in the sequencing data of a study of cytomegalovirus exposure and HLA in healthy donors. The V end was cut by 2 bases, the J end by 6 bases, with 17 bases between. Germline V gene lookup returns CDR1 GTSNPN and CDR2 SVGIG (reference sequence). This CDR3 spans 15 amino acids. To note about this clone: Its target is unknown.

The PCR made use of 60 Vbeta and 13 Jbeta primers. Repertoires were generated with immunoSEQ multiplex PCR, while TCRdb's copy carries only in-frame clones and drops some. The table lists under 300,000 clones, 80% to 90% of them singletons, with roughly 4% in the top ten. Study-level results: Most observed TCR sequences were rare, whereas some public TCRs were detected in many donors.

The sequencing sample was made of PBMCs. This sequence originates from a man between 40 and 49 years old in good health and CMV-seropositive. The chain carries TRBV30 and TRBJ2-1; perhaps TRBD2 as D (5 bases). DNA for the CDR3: TGTGCCTGGAGTAAGCGCCGAGGGATCGGCAATGAGCAGTTCTTC. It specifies CAWSKRRGIGNEQFF.